Listed below are T cell receptor beta chains from one sample, sequenced in a study of human T cells and chemical hapten exposure. TCRdb re-called the RACE reads through MiXCR, storing one row per CDR3 protein. The sample consists of 130,000 or so distinct CDR3 sequences, approximately 9% of them appearing once. Source material: whole blood. The receptors derive from a male donor in good health. Some clones in this sample may be carry-over from other donors' samples. CDR3s include the opening cysteine and the closing phenylalanine or tryptophan. The order of the fields is J gene, V gene, clone size, D gene, CDR3 DNA, CDR3 protein. D genes are given only for firm matches. Where a row states a size, it is once, few, many or the class of an expanded clone; other rows omit it.

J: TRBJ2-1; V: TRBV20-1; size: NA; D: NA; DNA: TGCAGTGCTAGAAGGGTCTCCTACAATGAGCAGTTCTTC; CDR3: CSARRVSYNEQFF
J: TRBJ1-1; V: TRBV25-1; size: many; D: NA; DNA: TGTGCCAGCAGTGAATCGAACACTGAAGCTTTCTTT; CDR3: CASSESNTEAFF
J: TRBJ2-1; V: TRBV5-1; size: few; D: NA; DNA: TGCGCCAGCAGCTGGGACCTCAATGAGCAGTTCTTC; CDR3: CASSWDLNEQFF
J: TRBJ2-1; V: TRBV20-1; size: many; D: TRBD2; DNA: TGCAGTGCTGGTCCGGGACTAGCGGGAGATAGGTCCTACAATGAGCAGTTCTTC; CDR3: CSAGPGLAGDRSYNEQFF
J: TRBJ2-3; V: TRBV27; size: many; D: TRBD1; DNA: TGTGCCAGCAGTTCTCAGGGGGCCCCAGATACGCAGTATTTT; CDR3: CASSSQGAPDTQYF
J: TRBJ2-5; V: TRBV13; size: once; D: NA; DNA: TGTGCCAGCAGCTTAGGAGGTCCAGGCGGGACCCAGTACTTC; CDR3: CASSLGGPGGTQYF
J: TRBJ1-1; V: TRBV12-3/TRBV12-4; size: few; D: TRBD1; DNA: TGTGCCAGCAGGACAGGGACGCCGAACACTGAAGCTTTCTTT; CDR3: CASRTGTPNTEAFF
J: TRBJ2-3; V: TRBV3-1; size: many; D: NA; DNA: TGTGCCAGCAGCCAAGAAAGGGACCATACGCAGTATTTT; CDR3: CASSQERDHTQYF
J: TRBJ1-1; V: TRBV6-1; size: few; D: NA; DNA: TGTGCCAGCCATTGGACACCGAACACTGAAGCTTTCTTT; CDR3: CASHWTPNTEAFF
J: TRBJ1-5; V: TRBV7-8; size: few; D: NA; DNA: TGTGCCAGCAGCTTAGAGTCGGGGGGCAATCAGCCCCAGCATTTT; CDR3: CASSLESGGNQPQHF
J: TRBJ2-4; V: TRBV7-2; size: NA; D: NA; DNA: TGTGCCAGCACCTTAGGATCTAAACTAGCCAAAAACATTCAGTACTTC; CDR3: CASTLGSKLAKNIQYF
J: TRBJ1-4; V: TRBV7-9; size: many; D: TRBD1; DNA: TGTGCCAGCAGCTTAGCCGCGGGACAGGGTAATGAAAAACTGTTTTTT; CDR3: CASSLAAGQGNEKLFF
J: TRBJ2-7; V: TRBV6-1; size: NA; D: TRBD1; DNA: TGTGCCAGCAGTGACGGGACAGGGGGCTCCTACGAGCAGTACTTC; CDR3: CASSDGTGGSYEQYF
J: TRBJ1-2; V: TRBV18; size: NA; D: TRBD1; DNA: TGTGCCAGCTCGAATGGACAGGGAGGTGGCTACACCTTC; CDR3: CASSNGQGGGYTF
J: TRBJ2-1; V: TRBV29-1; size: many; D: TRBD2; DNA: TGCAGCGTCCGGACTAGCGGGCTTTTGAGCTCCTACAATGAGCAGTTCTTC; CDR3: CSVRTSGLLSSYNEQFF
J: TRBJ2-5; V: TRBV5-1; size: NA; D: NA; DNA: TGCGCCAGCAGCGTGGACTACGGAGAGACCCAGTACTTC; CDR3: CASSVDYGETQYF
J: TRBJ1-1; V: TRBV18; size: NA; D: NA; DNA: TGTGCCAGCTCACCGATCACGGGCAACACTGAAGCTTTCTTT; CDR3: CASSPITGNTEAFF
J: TRBJ2-3; V: TRBV6-5; size: many; D: NA; DNA: TGTGCCAGCAGTTACGGGGGGTCTGCAGATACGCAGTATTTT; CDR3: CASSYGGSADTQYF
J: TRBJ2-1; V: TRBV25-1; size: NA; D: TRBD2; DNA: TGTGCCAGCAGACTAGCGGGGGGGAACAACAATGAGCAGTTCTTC; CDR3: CASRLAGGNNNEQFF
J: TRBJ1-1; V: TRBV29-1; size: many; D: NA; DNA: TGCAGCGTTGAACCACTGCTGACGGACACTGAAGCTTTCTTT; CDR3: CSVEPLLTDTEAFF
J: TRBJ2-3; V: TRBV9; size: few; D: NA; DNA: TGTGCCAGCAGCGCCCCCAAAGAGCTGCCGTCGGGGAGAGATACGCAGTATTTT; CDR3: CASSAPKELPSGRDTQYF
J: TRBJ1-6; V: TRBV5-4; size: NA; D: NA; DNA: TGTGCCAGCAGCCTGACCAACCCCCATAATTCACCCCTCCACTTT; CDR3: CASSLTNPHNSPLHF
J: TRBJ1-1; V: TRBV5-1; size: NA; D: NA; DNA: TGCGCCAGCAGCTTGTGGACTGATATGAACACTGAAGCTTTCTTT; CDR3: CASSLWTDMNTEAFF
J: TRBJ2-7; V: TRBV5-1; size: few; D: TRBD1; DNA: TGCGCCAGCAGCGGGGACAGTGCGACCTACGAGCAGTACTTC; CDR3: CASSGDSATYEQYF
J: TRBJ2-1; V: TRBV9; size: NA; D: NA; DNA: TGTGCCAGCAGCGTAGATCACAACTCCTACAATGAGCAGTTCTTC; CDR3: CASSVDHNSYNEQFF